The clone carrying this T cell receptor beta chain turned up a few times. These data belong to a study of blood T cell repertoires in COVID-19. Study-level information: Italy, Spain and the United States were the sources of the convalescent and acute COVID-19 samples. PBMCs, B-cell-depleted T cells, or T cells were the source of the cDNA or gDNA that made up the material.

In the original processing: Reference gene primers were amplified, and this amplification served to estimate nucleated cell counts. This table comes from immunoSEQ multiplex PCR, and its TCRdb copy is limited to in-frame clones, with some not included. D and trimming were read from the DNA, whereas the V and J calls and clone size are those reported in that table. This sample has about 270,000 clones, with 86% found just once. This clonotype was obtained from a man in his forties with active or convalescent COVID-19. Sequences were obtained from peripheral blood.

CDR3 nucleotides: TGTGCCAGCAGCTGGACACGCATGAACACTGAAGCTTTCTTT. It yields the protein CASSWTRMNTEAFF. The chain joins TRBV5-5 to TRBJ1-1, with D tentatively TRBD1 (5 bases). CDR1 and CDR2 from the germline V gene are SGHKS and YYEKEE (reference sequence). CDR3 length equals 14 residues. V shed 3 bases and J shed 0 bases, with 9 bases lying between them.